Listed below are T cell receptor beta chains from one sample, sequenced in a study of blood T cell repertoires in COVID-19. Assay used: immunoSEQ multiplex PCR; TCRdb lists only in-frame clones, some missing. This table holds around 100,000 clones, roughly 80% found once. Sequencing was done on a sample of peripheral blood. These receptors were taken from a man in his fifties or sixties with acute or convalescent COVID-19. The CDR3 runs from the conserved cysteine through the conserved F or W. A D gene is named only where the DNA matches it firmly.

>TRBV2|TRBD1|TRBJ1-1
CASRTGRDTEAFF
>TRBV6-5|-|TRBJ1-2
CASRTRGQNYGYTF
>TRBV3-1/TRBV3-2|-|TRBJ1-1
CASSQNRQMNTEAFF
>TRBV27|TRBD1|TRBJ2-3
CASRTGALSTDTQYF
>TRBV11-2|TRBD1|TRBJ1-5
CASSSGQGGQPQHF
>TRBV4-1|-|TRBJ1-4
CASSPGATNEKLFF
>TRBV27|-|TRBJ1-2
CASSTGSGVDYGYTF
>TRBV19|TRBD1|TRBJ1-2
CASSGTGTGGEGNYGYTF
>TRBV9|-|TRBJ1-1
CASSVDGRSNTEAFF
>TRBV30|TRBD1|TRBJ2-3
CAWSVDRGDTDTQYF
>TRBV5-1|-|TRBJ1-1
CASSFAGEHTEAFF
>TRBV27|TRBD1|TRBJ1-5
CASSTQGQPQHF
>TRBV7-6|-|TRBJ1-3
CASSLRNEGASGNTIYF
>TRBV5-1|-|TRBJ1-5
CASSSLSTGNQPQHF
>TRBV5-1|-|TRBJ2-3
CASSLAGIASMSDTQYF
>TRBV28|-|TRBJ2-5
CASSPPPGRGVGTQYF
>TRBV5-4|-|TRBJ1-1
CASSRRTGMNTEAFF
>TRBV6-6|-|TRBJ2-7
CASSDRFPEQYF
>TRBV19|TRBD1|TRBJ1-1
CATLPRQGLGTEAFF
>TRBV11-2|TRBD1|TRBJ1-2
CASSLGRTGRNYGYTF
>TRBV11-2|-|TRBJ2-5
CASSLDVNNWYQETQYF
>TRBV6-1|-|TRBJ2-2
CASSEVDSPGELFF
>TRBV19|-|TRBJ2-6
CASSLSGTGANVLTF
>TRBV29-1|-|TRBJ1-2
CSASDRAIYGYTF
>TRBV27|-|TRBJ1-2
CASSWGQGPSLYGYTF
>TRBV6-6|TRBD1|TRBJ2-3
CASSPQGAQGDTQYF
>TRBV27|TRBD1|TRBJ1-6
CASSRDRGNSPLHF
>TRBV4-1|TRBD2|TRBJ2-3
CASRVVPAGGRSSTDTQYF
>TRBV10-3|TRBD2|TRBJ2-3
CAISALLAGRADTQYF
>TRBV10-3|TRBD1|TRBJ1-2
CAINSQGANYGYTF
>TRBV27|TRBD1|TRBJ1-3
CASSSAGTGRNTIYF
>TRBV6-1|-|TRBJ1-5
CASSARSGNSNQPQHF